A selection of T cell receptor beta chains follows, all from one sample in a study of T cell responses to AZD1222 COVID-19 vaccine. Libraries were prepared by immunoSEQ multiplex PCR; TCRdb keeps only in-frame clonotypes and omits some of them. The sample has around 110,000 clones, about 90% seen once. The specimen comprised peripheral blood, sampled 28 days after the second AZD1222 dose. These receptors originate from an adult who received the AZD1222 COVID-19 vaccine. Both conserved end residues are part of each CDR3.

TRBJ2-1 TRBV6-4 CASSVTSGGYNEQFF
TRBJ2-3 TRBV10-3 CAISETEPDTQYF
TRBJ1-2 TRBV5-6 CASSLVGKRGSNYGYTF
TRBJ2-1 TRBV29-1 CSVVRQINNEQFF
TRBJ1-5 TRBV9 CASSSPAGAFSNQPQHF
TRBJ1-5 TRBV10-3 CAISESKRLDIRDPNQPQHF
TRBJ2-1 TRBV10-3 CAISEKGLYNEQFF
TRBJ1-1 TRBV4-1 CASSQERQANTEAFF
TRBJ1-5 TRBV16 CASSHSPGDQPQHF
TRBJ1-2 TRBV30 CAGGDYTF
TRBJ1-1 TRBV7-9 CASSLETFTEAFF
TRBJ1-5 TRBV5-6 CASSPWRDRLNQPQHF
TRBJ1-6 TRBV19 CASSNDGESALHF
TRBJ1-1 TRBV6-5 CASSQGWSGDTEAFF
TRBJ1-4 TRBV15 CATLDRGDEKLFF
TRBJ1-4 TRBV11-2 CASSPYRPAGVEKLFF
TRBJ2-1 TRBV11-2 CASSSDDPGVFKDEQFF
TRBJ1-1 TRBV13 CASSWGTQEAFF
TRBJ2-1 TRBV11-3 CASSGSSNEQFF
TRBJ2-6 TRBV5-8 CASNPRRSGANVLTF
TRBJ1-1 TRBV20-1 CSAGQGLSFF
TRBJ1-2 TRBV19 CGSMGTDDFGYTF
TRBJ1-1 TRBV11-1 CASRTGVSNTEAFF
TRBJ2-5 TRBV3-1/TRBV3-2 CASSLALGQETQYF
TRBJ1-1 TRBV3-1/TRBV3-2 CASSTTGGRTEAFF
TRBJ1-4 TRBV3-1/TRBV3-2 CASSQDRKGYEKLFF
TRBJ1-1 TRBV18 CASSPRQGMNTEAFF
TRBJ1-1 TRBV5-4 CASSLRGGRDTEAFF
TRBJ2-5 TRBV5-1 CASSAGTGDVETQYF
TRBJ2-5 TRBV9 CASSVVGSVGETQYF
TRBJ2-1 TRBV27 CASSFFGTGDYNEQFF
TRBJ1-4 TRBV25-1 CASSLGTNNEKLFF
TRBJ1-4 TRBV30 CAWSVGEEKLFF
TRBJ2-1 TRBV7-9 CASSPDLGRGDNEQFF
TRBJ2-1 TRBV12-5 CASGLSRYNEQFF
TRBJ1-2 TRBV11-2 CASSPPQGPWGYTF
TRBJ1-2 TRBV28 CASRLTPQGRQGSF
TRBJ2-2 TRBV6-2/TRBV6-3 CASSYEGGFGRGPNTGELFF
TRBJ2-7 TRBV11-2 CASSLGSGRAYEQYF
TRBJ1-1 TRBV14 CASSLSRTGWENTEAFF
TRBJ2-3 TRBV5-1 CASSLGTGAGTDTQYF
TRBJ2-1 TRBV7-2 CASSLALSSYNEQFF
TRBJ1-5 TRBV2 CASSLPLTAGLGPQHF
TRBJ2-3 TRBV7-2 CASSLTGGPSDTQYF
TRBJ2-7 TRBV12-3/TRBV12-4 CASSFSSAYEQYF
TRBJ2-5 TRBV7-2 CASSFSGRGVQETQYF